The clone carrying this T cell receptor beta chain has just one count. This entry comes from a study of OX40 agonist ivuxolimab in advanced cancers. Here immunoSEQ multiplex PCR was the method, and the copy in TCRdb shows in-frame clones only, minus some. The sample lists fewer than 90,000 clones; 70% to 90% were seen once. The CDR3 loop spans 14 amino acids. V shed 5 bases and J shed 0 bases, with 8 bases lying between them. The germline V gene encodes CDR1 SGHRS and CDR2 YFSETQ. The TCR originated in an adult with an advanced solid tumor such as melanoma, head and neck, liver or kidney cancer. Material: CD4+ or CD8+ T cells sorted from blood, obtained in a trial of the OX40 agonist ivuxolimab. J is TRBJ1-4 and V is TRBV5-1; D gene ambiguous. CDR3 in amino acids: CASRSLATNEKLFF. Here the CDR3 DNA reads TGCGCCAGCAGAAGCCTCGCAACTAATGAAAAACTGTTTTTT.